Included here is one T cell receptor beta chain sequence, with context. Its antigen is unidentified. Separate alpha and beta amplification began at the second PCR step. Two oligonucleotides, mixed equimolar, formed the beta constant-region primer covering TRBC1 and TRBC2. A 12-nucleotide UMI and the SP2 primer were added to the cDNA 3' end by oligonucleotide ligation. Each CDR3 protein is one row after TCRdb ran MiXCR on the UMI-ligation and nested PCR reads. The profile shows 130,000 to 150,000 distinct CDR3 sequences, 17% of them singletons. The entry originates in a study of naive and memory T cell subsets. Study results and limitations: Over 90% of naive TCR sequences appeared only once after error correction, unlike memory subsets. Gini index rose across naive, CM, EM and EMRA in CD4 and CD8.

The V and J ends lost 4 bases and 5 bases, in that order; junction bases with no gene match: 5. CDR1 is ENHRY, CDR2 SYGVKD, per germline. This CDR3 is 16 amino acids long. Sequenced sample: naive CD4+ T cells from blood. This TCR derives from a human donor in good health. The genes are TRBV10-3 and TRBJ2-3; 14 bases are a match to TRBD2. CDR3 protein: CAISAGLAGGEDTQYF. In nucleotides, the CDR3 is TGTGCCATCAGTGCCGGACTAGCGGGAGGAGAAGATACGCAGTATTTT.